The present T cell receptor (beta chain) was sequenced within a study of vaccination and CD4 T cells after COVID-19. Across the whole study: Nasal swab PCR had detected SARS-CoV-2 in convalescent patients, fewer than 10 mild and one severe. Comprising six males and four females, the convalescent participants counted two Hispanic individuals among them. Findings and limits, study-wide: A comparatively limited set of convalescent patients was examined, with no early post-infection timepoints. Counts of SARS-CoV-2-reactive clonotypes had a median that went from around 21 to 38, a nonsignificant change.

TCRdb passed the PCR reads through MiXCR, listing each CDR3 protein once. The table has 25,000 or so distinct CDR3 sequences, around 53% seen once. This CDR3 contains 14 residues. V lost 4 bases and J lost 5; bases outside the gene matches: 6. Germline V lookup: CDR1 SGHNT, CDR2 YYREEE (reference sequence). Comments on this clonotype: The antigen is not known.

The TCR comes from a human donor who had recovered from COVID-19. The gene calls are TRBV5-4 and TRBJ2-5, with TRBD1 identical over 9 bases. The sample consisted of CD4+ T cells from blood, taken before SARS-CoV-2 vaccination. This CDR3 is CASSIGQGWETQYF. For the CDR3, the DNA is TGTGCCAGCAGCATCGGACAGGGGTGGGAGACCCAGTACTTC.